The entry below describes one T cell receptor (beta chain). Its recognized antigen is unknown. Base qualities are not recorded, but no much larger clone differs from it by a single base. The cysteine opens and the phenylalanine closes a CDR3 of 20 amino acids. The kept DNA is CDR3 alone, 60 bases in frame from the first base. CDR1 and CDR2, looked up from the germline V gene (reference sequence), are DFQATT and SNEGSKA. Compared with germline, V lacks 0 bases and J lacks 2 bases; bases without a gene match: 15. The data derive from a study of T-cell memory formation after mild COVID-19 (dated by TCRdb to about 2021). A note on the overall study: TCR sequence clusters from the two donors were largely donor specific. T-cell clones expanding and contracting after mild COVID-19 in a couple of donors were tracked by longitudinal TCRalpha and TCRbeta repertoire sequencing. Two young, previously healthy adult volunteers, one female and one male, were included in the cohort. The paper's findings and limits, for the study overall: Whether the second-wave clones peaking on day 37 were SARS-CoV-2 specific was not confirmed. Balanced CD4/CD8 phenotypes were observed for clones contracting from day 15 to 85, whereas a bias towards CD4+ was observed for a second wave of clones expanding from day 15 to 37. The study included only two mild cases, and larger cohorts that include severe cases with pre-infection samples were judged to be necessary. Some responding clones were found in pre-infection memory, which suggests that pre-existing cross-reactive memory T cells took part in the SARS-CoV-2 response. Contracting CD4+ clones were located mainly in the CM and EM memory subsets, whereas CD8+ clones were found to be enriched in EMRA.

This sample was sequenced with an Illumina NovaSeq 6000. cDNA libraries for TCRalpha and TCRbeta were prepared by 5'RACE using constant-segment primers, with sample barcodes and unique molecular identifiers added. RNA was extracted from every sample with Trizol reagent. Amplification of the libraries took two PCR steps, and the second step added a second sample barcode plus Illumina TruSeq adapters. Sequencing of the libraries was done on an Illumina NovaSeq, producing 2 x 150 bp paired-end reads. In the paper's pipeline: The reads were demultiplexed and collapsed into UMI-guided consensus sequences using migec v1.2.7. Using mixcr v2.1.11, the UMI consensuses were aligned to TRA and TRB V and J templates and assembled into clonotypes. A clonotype was counted as expanded or contracted only if both edgeR and NoisET called the change significant, with noise models trained on biological replicates. For edgeR calls, the cutoffs were a false discovery rate-adjusted p below 0.01 and a log2 fold-change threshold of 1. As an exploratory analysis of dynamics, max-normalized trajectories of the 1000 most abundant clonotypes were examined by PCA with hierarchical clustering. Separately sequenced CD4+ and CD8+ repertoires were used to assign the CD4 or CD8 phenotype of responding clones. The public reads were reanalyzed by TCRdb: fastp trimming at Q25, MiXCR alignment, in-frame beta chains only. For every CDR3 protein sequence, its rows merge into one entry that carries the most common genes and DNA. The V and J calls follow TCRdb's processing rather than the paper's. The sample includes fewer than 450,000 distinct CDR3 sequences, with 20% to 25% observed a single time. The ten largest clones represent around 8.8% of the sample.

PBMCs were isolated by Ficoll-Paque density gradient centrifugation. The sequenced material came from PBMCs or a T cell subset sorted from them (not recorded which). The chain was built from TRBV20-1 and TRBJ2-7; TRBD2 aligns with 14 central bases. This clonotype was sampled from an adult woman who had mild COVID-19 (a few samples of this study predate the infection). The sample titles of this study are shuffled in the database, so cell type and time point are left out; the donor was told from shared clones. The DNA sequence is as follows: TGCAGTGCTAGAGATGGAGAACTAGGGACTAGCGGGGGAAAACCCTACGAGCAGTACTTC. This yields the protein CSARDGELGTSGGKPYEQYF.